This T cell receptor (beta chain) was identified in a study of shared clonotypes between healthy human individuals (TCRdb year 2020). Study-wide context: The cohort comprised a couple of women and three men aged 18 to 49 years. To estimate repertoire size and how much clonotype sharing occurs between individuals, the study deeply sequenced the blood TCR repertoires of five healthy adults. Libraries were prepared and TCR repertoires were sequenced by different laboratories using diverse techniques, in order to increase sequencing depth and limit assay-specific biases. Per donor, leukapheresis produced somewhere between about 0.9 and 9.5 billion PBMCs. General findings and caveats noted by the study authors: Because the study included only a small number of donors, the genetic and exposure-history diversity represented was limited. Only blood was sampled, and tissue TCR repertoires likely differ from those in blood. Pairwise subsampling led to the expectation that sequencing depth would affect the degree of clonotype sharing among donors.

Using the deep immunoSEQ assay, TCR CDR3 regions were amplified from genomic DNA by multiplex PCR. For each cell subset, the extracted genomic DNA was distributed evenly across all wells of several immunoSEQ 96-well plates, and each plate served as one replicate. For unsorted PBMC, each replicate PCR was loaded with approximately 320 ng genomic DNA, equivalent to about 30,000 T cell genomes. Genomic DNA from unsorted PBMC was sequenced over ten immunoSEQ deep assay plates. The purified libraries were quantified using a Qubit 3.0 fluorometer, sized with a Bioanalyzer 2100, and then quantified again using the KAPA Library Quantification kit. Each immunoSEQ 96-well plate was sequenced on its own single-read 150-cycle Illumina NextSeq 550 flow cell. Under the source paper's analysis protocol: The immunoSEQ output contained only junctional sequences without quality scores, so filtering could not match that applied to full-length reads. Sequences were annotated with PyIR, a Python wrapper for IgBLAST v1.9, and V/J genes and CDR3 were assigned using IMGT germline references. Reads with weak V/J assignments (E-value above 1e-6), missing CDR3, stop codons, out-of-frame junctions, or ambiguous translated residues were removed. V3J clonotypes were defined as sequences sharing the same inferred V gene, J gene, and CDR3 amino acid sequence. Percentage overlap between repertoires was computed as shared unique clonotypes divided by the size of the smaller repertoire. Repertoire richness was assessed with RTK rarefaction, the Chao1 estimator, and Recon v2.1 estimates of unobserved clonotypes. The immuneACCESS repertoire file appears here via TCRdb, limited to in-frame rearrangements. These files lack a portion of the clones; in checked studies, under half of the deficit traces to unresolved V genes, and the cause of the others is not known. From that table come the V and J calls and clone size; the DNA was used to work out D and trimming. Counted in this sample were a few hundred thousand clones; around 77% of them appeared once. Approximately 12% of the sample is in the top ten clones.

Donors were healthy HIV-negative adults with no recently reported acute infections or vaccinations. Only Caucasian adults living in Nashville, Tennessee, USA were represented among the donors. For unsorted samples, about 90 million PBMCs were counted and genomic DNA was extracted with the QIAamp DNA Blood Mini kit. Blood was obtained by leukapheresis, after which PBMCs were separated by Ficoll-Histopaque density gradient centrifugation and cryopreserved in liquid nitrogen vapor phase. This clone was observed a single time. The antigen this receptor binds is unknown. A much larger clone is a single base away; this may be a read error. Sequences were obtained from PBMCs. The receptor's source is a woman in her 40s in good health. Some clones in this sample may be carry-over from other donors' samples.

The DNA is as follows: TGTGCCAGCAGCTTTCGGACAGGGCAGGACGAGCAGTACTTC. Its translation reads: CASSFRTGQDEQYF. This receptor chain uses TRBV5-6 and TRBJ2-7, and TRBD1 matches 8 of the central bases. Taken from cysteine to phenylalanine, the CDR3 has 14 residues. Only the CDR3 part of the read is kept: 42 bases, read in frame from the first base. The germline V gene gives CDR1 as SGHDT and CDR2 as YYEEEE. Trimmed from V: 2 bases; trimmed from J: 5 bases; junction bases lacking a gene match: 6.